This T cell receptor beta chain was identified in a study of T-cell reconstitution after alpha-beta-depleted transplantation in children. Points on this clonotype: Its target is not known.

The library targeted TCRbeta and was prepared with unique molecular identifiers. One entry per CDR3 protein, called by TCRdb with MiXCR from the PCR reads. The sample lists about 420,000 distinct CDR3 sequences, around 15% occurring once. CDR3 size: 13 residues. Trimming left V 8 bases short and J 9 bases short, with 20 bases between. Germline V lookup: CDR1 MDHEN, CDR2 SYDVKM. Regarding the study as a whole: High day-60 TCRbeta diversity in some patients came from surviving recipient T cells and thymic progenitors.

The sequencing used PBMCs, mostly from graft donor cells, collected 360 days after TCRalphabeta/CD19-depleted stem cell transplant. The receptor comes from a boy under two years old who had a stem cell transplant for Wiskott-Aldrich syndrome, so the T cells may come from the graft donor. The rearrangement links TRBV28 to TRBJ2-7; possibly TRBD1 for D (6 bases). DNA of the CDR3: TGTGCCAGCGCCGAACAGGGTTCACCAAGGCAGTACTTC. Translated, it gives CASAEQGSPRQYF.